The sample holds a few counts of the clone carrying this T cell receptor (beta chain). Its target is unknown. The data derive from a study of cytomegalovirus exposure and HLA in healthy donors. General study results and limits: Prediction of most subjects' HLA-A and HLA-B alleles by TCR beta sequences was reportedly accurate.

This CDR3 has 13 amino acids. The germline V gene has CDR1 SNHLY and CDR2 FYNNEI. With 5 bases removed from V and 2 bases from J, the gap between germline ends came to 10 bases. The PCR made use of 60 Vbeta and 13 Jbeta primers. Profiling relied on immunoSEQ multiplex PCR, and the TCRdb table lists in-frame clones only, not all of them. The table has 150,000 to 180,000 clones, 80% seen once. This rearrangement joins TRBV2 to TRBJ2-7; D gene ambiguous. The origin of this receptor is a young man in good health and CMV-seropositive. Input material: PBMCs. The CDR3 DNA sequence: TGTGCCAGCAGTCTGGCGGTGACCTACGAGCAGTACTTC. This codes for CASSLAVTYEQYF.